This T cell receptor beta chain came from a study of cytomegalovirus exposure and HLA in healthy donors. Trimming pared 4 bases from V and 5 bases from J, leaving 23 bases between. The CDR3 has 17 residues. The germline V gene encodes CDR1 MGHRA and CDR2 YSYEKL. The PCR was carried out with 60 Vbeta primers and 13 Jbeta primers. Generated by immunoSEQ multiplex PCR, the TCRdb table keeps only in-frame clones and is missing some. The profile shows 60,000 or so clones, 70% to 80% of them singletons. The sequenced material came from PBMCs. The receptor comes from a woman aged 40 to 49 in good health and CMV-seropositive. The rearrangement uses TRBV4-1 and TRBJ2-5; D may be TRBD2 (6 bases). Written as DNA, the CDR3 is TGCGCCAGCAGCCCTCCCCAGGGTGTGGGGGGAAAGGAGACCCAGTACTTC. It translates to CASSPPQGVGGKETQYF.